Below are 5 T cell receptor beta chains sequenced from a single sample in a study of shared clonotypes between healthy human individuals (dated by TCRdb to about 2020). The library was made by the immunoSEQ multiplex PCR assay. Entries here come from immuneACCESS through TCRdb and include only in-frame sequences with V and J called. Some clones fail to appear in such tables; in the studies checked, an unresolved V gene covers under half of the shortfall, and the cause of the remainder is unknown. The sample profile shows about 2.3 million clones; approximately 93% of them were found once. Together, the top ten hold 0.39% of the sample. Sequenced input: naive CD4+ T cells from PBMCs. According to the study, the label for this sample's cell subset or site signals: CD45RA+ positively selected. The source of these receptors is a man younger than 35 in good health. Some clones in this sample may be carry-over from other donors' samples.

This chain uses TRBV28 with TRBJ1-1; tentative D call: TRBD1 (5 bases). This CDR3 region has 17 residues. V lost 5 bases and J lost 1, with 20 bases in between. Per the germline V gene, CDR1 is MDHEN and CDR2 is SYDVKM. The CDR3 region has the DNA TGTGCCAGCAGTCAAACACCTCATATAGGACAGAACACTGAAGCTTTCTTT. It yields the protein CASSQTPHIGQNTEAFF. Combining the CDR3 with reference TRBV28 and TRBJ1-1 gives the whole variable domain DVKVTQSSRYLVKRTGEKVFLECVQDMDHENMFWYRQDPGLGLRLIYFSYDVKMKEKGDIPEGYSVSREKKERFSLILESASTNQTSMYLCASSQTPHIGQNTEAFFGQGTRLTVV.

The V call is TRBV11-2, the J call TRBJ2-1; D unresolved. Per germline, CDR1 SGHAT and CDR2 FQNNGV. Trimming removed 5 bases from V and 0 bases from J, with 14 bases in between. This CDR3 has 16 residues. The CDR3 DNA sequence: TGTGCCAGCAGCCCCATAAAGGGTCGCTCCTACAATGAGCAGTTCTTC. Residues: CASSPIKGRSYNEQFF.

This rearrangement joins TRBV5-8 to TRBJ1-2; D remains ambiguous. From germline, CDR1 is SGHTS and CDR2 YDEGEE. V was cut by 2 bases and J by 4 bases, with 9 bases left in between. This CDR3 is built from 13 residues. CDR3 sequence (DNA): TGTGCCAGCAGCTTCACAGCCCTCTATGGCTACACCTTC. This sequence encodes CASSFTALYGYTF.

This chain connects TRBV7-8 to TRBJ1-4, with 7 bases aligning to TRBD1. Germline lookup yields CDR1 SGHVS and CDR2 FQNEAQ. There are 14 residues in the CDR3. The V segment lost 6 bases and the J segment 8 bases; nucleotides outside the gene matches: 9. The CDR3 DNA follows: TGTGCCAGCAGTGCAGGGGGGGCCGGGGAAAAACTGTTTTTT. Its protein product is CASSAGGAGEKLFF. The whole variable domain, filled in from reference TRBV7-8 and TRBJ1-4, reads GAGVSQSPRYKVAKRGQDVALRCDPISGHVSLFWYQQALGQGPEFLTYFQNEAQLDKSGLPSDRFFAERPEGSVSTLKIQRTQQEDSAVYLCASSAGGAGEKLFFGSGTQLSVL.

The chain uses TRBV19 and TRBJ2-7; tentative D call: TRBD2 (6 bases). CDR1 and CDR2 from the germline V gene are LNHDA and SQIVND (reference sequence). Trimming shortened V by 1 base and J by 0 bases, and 10 bases separated the two germline ends. The CDR3 sequence is 15 residues long. In DNA, the CDR3 is TGTGCCAGTAGTATAGCAGGGACTCCCTCCTACGAGCAGTACTTC. Encoded protein: CASSIAGTPSYEQYF.